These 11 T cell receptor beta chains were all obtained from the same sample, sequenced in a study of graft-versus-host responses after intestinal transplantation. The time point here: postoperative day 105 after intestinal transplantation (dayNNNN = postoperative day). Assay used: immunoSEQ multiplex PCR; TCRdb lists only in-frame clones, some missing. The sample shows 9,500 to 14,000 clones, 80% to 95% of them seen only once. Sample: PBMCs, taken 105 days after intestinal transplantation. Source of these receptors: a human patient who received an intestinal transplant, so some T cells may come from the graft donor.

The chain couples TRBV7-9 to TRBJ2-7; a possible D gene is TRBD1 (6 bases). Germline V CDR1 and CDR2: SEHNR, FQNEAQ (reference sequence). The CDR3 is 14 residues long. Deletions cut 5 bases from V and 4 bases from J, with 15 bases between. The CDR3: CASSPDRSSYEQYF. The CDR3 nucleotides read TGTGCCAGCAGCCCCGACAGGTCGTCTTACGAGCAGTACTTC.

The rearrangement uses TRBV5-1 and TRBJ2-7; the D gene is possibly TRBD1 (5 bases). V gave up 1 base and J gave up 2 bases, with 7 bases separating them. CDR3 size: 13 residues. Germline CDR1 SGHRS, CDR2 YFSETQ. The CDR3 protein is CASSLTGAYEQYF. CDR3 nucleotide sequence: TGCGCCAGCAGCTTGACAGGAGCCTACGAGCAGTACTTC.

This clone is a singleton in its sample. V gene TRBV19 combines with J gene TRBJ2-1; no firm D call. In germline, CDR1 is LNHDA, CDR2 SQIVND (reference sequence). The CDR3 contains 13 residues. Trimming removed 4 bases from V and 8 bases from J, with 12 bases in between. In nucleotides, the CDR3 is TGTGCCAGTAGTAAGGCCATGGTTGATGAGCAGTTCTTC. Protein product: CASSKAMVDEQFF.

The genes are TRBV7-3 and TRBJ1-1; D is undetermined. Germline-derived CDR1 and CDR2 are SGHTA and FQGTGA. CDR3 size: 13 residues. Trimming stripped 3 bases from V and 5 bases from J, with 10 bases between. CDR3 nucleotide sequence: TGTGCCAGCAGCTTCGAGGGAAAGACTGAAGCTTTCTTT. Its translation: CASSFEGKTEAFF. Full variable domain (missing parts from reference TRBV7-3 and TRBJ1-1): GAGVSQTPSNKVTEKGKYVELRCDPISGHTALYWYRQSLGQGPEFLIYFQGTGAADDSGLPNDRFFAVRPEGSVSTLKIQRTERGDSAVYLCASSFEGKTEAFFGQGTRLTVV.

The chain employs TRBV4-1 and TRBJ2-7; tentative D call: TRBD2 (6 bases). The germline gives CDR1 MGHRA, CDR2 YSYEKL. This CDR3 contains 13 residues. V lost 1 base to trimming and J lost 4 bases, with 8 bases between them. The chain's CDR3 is CASSQAGDYEQYF. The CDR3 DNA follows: TGCGCCAGCAGCCAAGCGGGAGATTACGAGCAGTACTTC.

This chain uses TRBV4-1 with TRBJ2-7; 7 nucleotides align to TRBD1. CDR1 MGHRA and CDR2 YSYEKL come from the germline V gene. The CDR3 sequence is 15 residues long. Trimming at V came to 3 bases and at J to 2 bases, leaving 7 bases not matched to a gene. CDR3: CASSQNSGTAYEQYF. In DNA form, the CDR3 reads TGCGCCAGCAGCCAGAACTCCGGGACAGCCTACGAGCAGTACTTC.

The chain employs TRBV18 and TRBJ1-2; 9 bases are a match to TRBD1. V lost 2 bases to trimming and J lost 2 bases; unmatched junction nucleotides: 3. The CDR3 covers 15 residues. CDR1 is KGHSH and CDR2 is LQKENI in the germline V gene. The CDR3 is CASSPSQGANYGYTF. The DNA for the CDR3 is TGTGCCAGCTCACCATCACAGGGGGCGAACTATGGCTACACCTTC.

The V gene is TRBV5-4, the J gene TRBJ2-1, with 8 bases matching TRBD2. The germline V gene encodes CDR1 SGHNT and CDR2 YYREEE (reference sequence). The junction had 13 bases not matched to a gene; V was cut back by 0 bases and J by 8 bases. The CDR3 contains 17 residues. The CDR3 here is CASSLDLRAGGRDEQFF. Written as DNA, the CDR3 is TGTGCCAGCAGCTTGGACCTCCGGGCGGGAGGAAGGGATGAGCAGTTCTTC.

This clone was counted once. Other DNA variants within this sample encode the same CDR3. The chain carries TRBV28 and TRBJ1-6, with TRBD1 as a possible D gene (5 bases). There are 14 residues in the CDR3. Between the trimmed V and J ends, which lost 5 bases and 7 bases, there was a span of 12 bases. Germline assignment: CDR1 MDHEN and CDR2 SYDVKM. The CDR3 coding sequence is TGTGCCAGCAGTCACAGGCAGCACAATTCACCCCTCCACTTT. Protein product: CASSHRQHNSPLHF.

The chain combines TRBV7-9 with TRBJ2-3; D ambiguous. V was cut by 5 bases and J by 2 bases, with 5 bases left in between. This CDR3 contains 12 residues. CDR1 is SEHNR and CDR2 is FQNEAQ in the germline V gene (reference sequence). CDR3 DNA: TGTGCCAGCAGCCCCTTCACAGATACGCAGTATTTT. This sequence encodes CASSPFTDTQYF.

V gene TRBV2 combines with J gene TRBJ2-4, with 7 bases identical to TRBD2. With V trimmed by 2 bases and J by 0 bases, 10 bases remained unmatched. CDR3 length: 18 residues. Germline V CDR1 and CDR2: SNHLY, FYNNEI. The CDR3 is CASSEKATAGLAKNIQYF. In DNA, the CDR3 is TGTGCCAGCAGTGAAAAGGCAACAGCGGGGCTAGCCAAAAACATTCAGTACTTC.